A selection of T cell receptor beta chains follows, all from one sample in a study of T cell responses to AZD1222 COVID-19 vaccine. Profiled with immunoSEQ multiplex PCR; TCRdb holds only in-frame clones, not every one. The data hold 60,000 to 100,000 clones, with roughly nine tenths observed a single time. The material was peripheral blood, obtained on day 0 of AZD1222 vaccination. The receptors were gathered from an adult in good health. Both conserved end residues are part of each CDR3. A D gene is named only where the DNA matches it firmly. Part of the rows lack a size; the others show once, few, many or a class for expanded clones.

-,TRBV15,TRBJ2-2,-,CATSRERNTGELFF,TGTGCCACCAGCAGAGAGAGGAACACCGGGGAGCTGTTTTTT
-,TRBV7-9,TRBJ1-3,-,CASSSTTSGDTIYF,TGTGCCAGCAGCTCTACAACCTCTGGGGACACCATATATTTT
TRBD1,TRBV7-2,TRBJ1-1,-,CASSTRQGGLDTEAFF,TGTGCCAGCAGCACCCGACAGGGCGGTTTAGACACTGAAGCTTTCTTT
-,TRBV5-6,TRBJ2-7,-,CASSSYYEQYF,TGTGCCAGCAGCTCGTACTACGAGCAGTACTTC
TRBD1,TRBV5-4,TRBJ1-1,-,CASSNRGGTEAFF,TGTGCCAGCAGCAACAGGGGGGGGACTGAAGCTTTCTTT
-,TRBV5-5,TRBJ2-6,-,CASSLVGSGANVLTF,TGTGCCAGCAGCTTGGTAGGCTCTGGGGCCAACGTCCTGACTTTC
-,TRBV12-3/TRBV12-4,TRBJ2-3,-,CASARANPDTQYF,TGTGCCAGCGCAAGGGCTAACCCAGATACGCAGTATTTT
-,TRBV27,TRBJ2-2,-,CASTRQLNTGELFF,TGTGCCAGCACAAGACAGTTAAACACCGGGGAGCTGTTTTTT
-,TRBV7-6,TRBJ1-1,-,CASSSDGNTEAFF,TGTGCCAGCAGCTCGGACGGGAACACTGAAGCTTTCTTT
TRBD1,TRBV19,TRBJ1-1,-,CASSPQGGGANTEAFF,TGTGCCAGTAGTCCCCAGGGGGGGGGCGCGAACACTGAAGCTTTCTTT
-,TRBV7-7,TRBJ2-6,-,CASSPDRRFSGANVLTF,TGTGCCAGCAGCCCTGACAGGCGATTCTCTGGGGCCAACGTCCTGACTTTC
TRBD1,TRBV7-8,TRBJ1-1,-,CASSLEGAGTEAFF,TGTGCCAGCAGCTTGGAGGGGGCAGGGACTGAAGCTTTCTTT
-,TRBV5-6,TRBJ1-5,-,CASSLFRVENQPQHF,TGTGCCAGCAGCTTGTTCAGGGTGGAGAATCAGCCCCAGCATTTT
-,TRBV28,TRBJ1-5,-,CASSLFQAGRPQHF,TGTGCCAGCAGTTTATTTCAGGCGGGTCGGCCCCAGCATTTT
-,TRBV27,TRBJ1-6,once,CASSLWTSYNSPLHF,TGTGCCAGCAGTTTATGGACAAGCTATAATTCACCCCTCCACTTT
TRBD1,TRBV19,TRBJ1-6,-,CASSTTGGDSPLHF,TGTGCCAGTAGTACGACAGGGGGCGATTCACCCCTCCACTTT
TRBD1,TRBV5-1,TRBJ2-2,-,CASSDRGPLTGELFF,TGCGCCAGCAGCGACAGGGGTCCCCTCACCGGGGAGCTGTTTTTT
-,TRBV5-4,TRBJ1-4,-,CASSLGTGNEKLFF,TGTGCCAGCAGCTTAGGGACGGGGAATGAAAAACTGTTTTTT
-,TRBV4-1,TRBJ1-2,-,CASSQTANYGYTF,TGCGCCAGCAGTCAGACAGCTAACTATGGCTACACCTTC
TRBD1,TRBV19,TRBJ1-1,-,CASSPDRYGTEAFF,TGTGCCAGTAGTCCGGACAGGTATGGCACTGAAGCTTTCTTT
-,TRBV28,TRBJ1-5,-,CASRGFSNQPQHF,TGTGCCAGCAGGGGATTTAGCAATCAGCCCCAGCATTTT
-,TRBV28,TRBJ1-1,-,CASLEGALGTEAFF,TGTGCCAGCCTAGAGGGCGCGTTAGGCACTGAAGCTTTCTTT
TRBD1,TRBV14,TRBJ1-6,medium-sized,CASSQDWTGWLSPLHF,TGTGCCAGCAGCCAAGATTGGACAGGTTGGTTATCACCCCTCCACTTT
TRBD2,TRBV5-1,TRBJ2-2,-,CASSLLLAGAGNTGELFF,TGCGCCAGCAGCTTGCTACTAGCGGGAGCCGGGAACACCGGGGAGCTGTTTTTT
-,TRBV14,TRBJ2-2,-,CASSQSGFGELFF,TGTGCCAGCAGCCAATCGGGGTTCGGGGAGCTGTTTTTT
TRBD1,TRBV4-3,TRBJ2-3,few,CASSQDRQGGADTQYF,TGCGCCAGCAGCCAAGATCGACAGGGTGGCGCAGATACGCAGTATTTT
-,TRBV3-1/TRBV3-2,TRBJ2-5,-,CASSGGAQYF,TGTGCCAGCAGCGGGGGTGCCCAGTACTTC
-,TRBV5-6,TRBJ2-1,-,CASSLTTTYNEQFF,TGTGCCAGCAGCTTGACCACTACCTACAATGAGCAGTTCTTC
-,TRBV30,TRBJ1-1,-,CAWNMGGEAFF,TGTGCCTGGAATATGGGAGGTGAAGCTTTCTTT